This is a list of T cell receptor beta chains from one sample in a study of blood T cell repertoires in COVID-19. Method: immunoSEQ multiplex PCR; TCRdb's copy keeps in-frame clones and lacks some. Of 130,000 to 150,000 clones in the sample, about nine tenths were seen once. The sample comprised PBMCs or T cells enriched from blood (not recorded which). Receptor source: a woman in her thirties or forties who had been exposed to COVID-19. The CDR3 runs from the conserved cysteine through the conserved F or W. A D gene is named only where the DNA matches it firmly. Only some rows state a clone size, as once, few, many or a class for expanded clones.

size	V	D	J	DNA	CDR3
NA	TRBV7-8	TRBD2	TRBJ2-1	TGTGCCAGCAGCCTCCTAGCGGTGAGCTCCTACAATGAGCAGTTCTTC	CASSLLAVSSYNEQFF
NA	TRBV3-1/TRBV3-2	TRBD1	TRBJ1-2	TGTGCCAGCAGCCCGACTACAGGGGGGCCTGCCCTCTATGGCTACACCTTC	CASSPTTGGPALYGYTF
NA	TRBV5-1	TRBD1	TRBJ1-1	TGCGCCAGCAGCGGAGGGACAGGGGGCGTAAACACTGAAGCTTTCTTT	CASSGGTGGVNTEAFF
NA	TRBV3-1/TRBV3-2	NA	TRBJ1-1	TGTGCCAGCAGCCAAGGACAGGTTAAAGCTTTCTTT	CASSQGQVKAFF
NA	TRBV27	NA	TRBJ1-2	TGTGCCAGCAGTTTTGAACCCCCCGGGCGAGGGATTCGATATGGCTACACCTTC	CASSFEPPGRGIRYGYTF
NA	TRBV5-5	NA	TRBJ1-5	TGTGCCAGCAGCTTGGATCCGGTAGAGGGTCAGCCCCAGCATTTT	CASSLDPVEGQPQHF
NA	TRBV28	TRBD1	TRBJ1-5	TGTGCCAGCAGTTTGGTCTATACAGGGGGTCTCATCGGTAGCAATCAGCCCCAGCATTTT	CASSLVYTGGLIGSNQPQHF
NA	TRBV6-5	TRBD2	TRBJ2-7	TGTGCCAGCAGTTACTCCCTAGCGGGATCCTACGAGCAGTACTTC	CASSYSLAGSYEQYF
few	TRBV2	NA	TRBJ1-5	TGTGCCAGTTCCCGGGAGGGTGATCAGCCCCAGCATTTT	CASSREGDQPQHF
NA	TRBV28	NA	TRBJ1-1	TGTGCCAGCAGCGTCCGGGGGAACACTGAAGCTTTCTTT	CASSVRGNTEAFF
NA	TRBV11-2	TRBD2	TRBJ2-1	TGTGCCAGCAGCTTCGGACTAGCGAATGAGCAGTTCTTC	CASSFGLANEQFF
NA	TRBV4-3	TRBD2	TRBJ2-7	TGCGCCAGCAGCCAGGAGGGAGGGGACTCCTACGAGCAGTACTTC	CASSQEGGDSYEQYF
NA	TRBV18	NA	TRBJ1-2	TGTGCCAGCTCACCAGAAGGGAGCGGGATAGCTAACTATGGCTACACCTTC	CASSPEGSGIANYGYTF
NA	TRBV27	NA	TRBJ1-1	TGTGCCAGCAGTTTAATAACAGGGACCACTGAAGCTTTCTTT	CASSLITGTTEAFF
NA	TRBV7-9	TRBD2	TRBJ2-1	TGTGCCAGCAGTTTACTAGCGGGAGGAGGTGAGCAGTTCTTC	CASSLLAGGGEQFF
NA	TRBV6-2/TRBV6-3	TRBD1	TRBJ1-2	TGTGCCAGCAGTTTGGGACAGGGGGTCTACTATGGCTACACCTTC	CASSLGQGVYYGYTF
NA	TRBV6-1	NA	TRBJ1-1	TGTGCCAGCAGTGAATTAGGGGCAGCTGAAGCTTTCTTT	CASSELGAAEAFF
NA	TRBV4-3	TRBD2	TRBJ2-1	TGCGCCAGCAGCCAAGCGGTCAGCGGGAGGAATGAGCAGTTCTTC	CASSQAVSGRNEQFF
once	TRBV4-1	TRBD1	TRBJ1-5	TGCGCCAGCAGCCAAGTGACCCGGATCCGCGACAGGGGATACCAGCCCCAGCATTTT	CASSQVTRIRDRGYQPQHF
once	TRBV18	TRBD1	TRBJ1-2	TGTGCCAGCTCACCGCAAGGGCGACAGGGCAACTATGGCTACACCTTC	CASSPQGRQGNYGYTF
NA	TRBV6-5	NA	TRBJ2-1	TGTGCCAGCAAGGGATCGGGGGTCCATGAGCAGTTCTTC	CASKGSGVHEQFF
NA	TRBV28	NA	TRBJ1-1	TGTGCCAGCAGTTCCCCCGCTGAAGCTTTCTTT	CASSSPAEAFF
NA	TRBV15	NA	TRBJ1-6	TGTGCCACCAGCAGTGACCAGGGGTATAATTCACCCCTCCACTTT	CATSSDQGYNSPLHF
few	TRBV12-3/TRBV12-4	NA	TRBJ2-1	TGTGCCAGCAGTTTCGGAGGAGATGAGCAGTTCTTC	CASSFGGDEQFF
NA	TRBV5-4	TRBD1	TRBJ2-5	TGTGCCAGCAGCTGGAAGGGACAGGTGGTGGAGACCCAGTACTTC	CASSWKGQVVETQYF
NA	TRBV5-6	NA	TRBJ2-1	TGTGCCAGCAGCTTGGGAGGCTACAATGAGCAGTTCTTC	CASSLGGYNEQFF
NA	TRBV5-8	NA	TRBJ2-3	TGTGCCAGCAGCTTATACCGGGGTGGCACAGATACGCAGTATTTT	CASSLYRGGTDTQYF
NA	TRBV28	NA	TRBJ1-3	TGTGCCAGCAGTTTAGACTCAAGCATCCGAAACACCATATATTTT	CASSLDSSIRNTIYF
NA	TRBV5-5	NA	TRBJ1-1	TGTGCCAGCAGCTTGGCCCCGGAGGGAGCCACTGAAGCTTTCTTT	CASSLAPEGATEAFF
NA	TRBV5-1	NA	TRBJ2-3	TGCGCCAGCCGTCCTTCTAGCACAGATACGCAGTATTTT	CASRPSSTDTQYF
NA	TRBV28	TRBD2	TRBJ2-7	TGTGCCAGCAGACGGAATGACCGGGGGGATTACGAGCAGTACTTC	CASRRNDRGDYEQYF
few	TRBV5-1	TRBD1	TRBJ1-2	TGCGCCAGCGGCAAACAGGGGGCGGACTATGGCTACACCTTC	CASGKQGADYGYTF
NA	TRBV5-1	NA	TRBJ1-6	TGCGCCAGCAGCTTGGGGCAGGATTATTCACCCCTCCACTTT	CASSLGQDYSPLHF
NA	TRBV2	TRBD1	TRBJ2-7	TGTGCCAGCAGTGAGCAGGGGGATACCTACGAGCAGTACTTC	CASSEQGDTYEQYF
NA	TRBV7-2	TRBD1	TRBJ2-3	TGTGCCAGCAGCTTAGCGAACGGGGCAGGGGGCGTAGATACGCAGTATTTT	CASSLANGAGGVDTQYF
NA	TRBV7-9	NA	TRBJ2-7	TGTGCCAGCAGCCAGACAGCATCCTACGAGCAGTACTTC	CASSQTASYEQYF
NA	TRBV4-1	NA	TRBJ2-1	TGCGCCAGCAGCCAAGGAATCGGTGAGCAGTTCTTC	CASSQGIGEQFF
NA	TRBV10-3	NA	TRBJ2-6	TGTGCCATCAGTGGACAGGCCTCTGGGGCCAACGTCCTGACTTTC	CAISGQASGANVLTF
NA	TRBV7-8	NA	TRBJ1-6	TGTGCCAGCAGTCCGTCGAAGGGGGAACGATCACCCCTCCACTTT	CASSPSKGERSPLHF
NA	TRBV19	TRBD1	TRBJ1-4	TGTGCCAGTACCTCGGGCGGGACAGTCTATGAAAAACTGTTTTTT	CASTSGGTVYEKLFF
NA	TRBV2	TRBD2	TRBJ2-3	TGTGCCAGCAGTTGGACTAGCGGGGTAGATACGCAGTATTTT	CASSWTSGVDTQYF
NA	TRBV5-1	TRBD1	TRBJ1-4	TGCGCCAGCAGCGTCCTGACAGGGACTAATGAAAAACTGTTTTTT	CASSVLTGTNEKLFF
NA	TRBV5-1	TRBD1	TRBJ2-7	TGCGCCAGCAGCTTGACCGGGACAGGGGGCTACGAGCAGTACTTC	CASSLTGTGGYEQYF
NA	TRBV2	NA	TRBJ2-1	TGTGCCAGCAGTGCCCTTCCCAATGAGCAGTTCTTC	CASSALPNEQFF
NA	TRBV28	NA	TRBJ2-7	TGTGCCAGCAGTTTGGGGACTGGATACGAGCAGTACTTC	CASSLGTGYEQYF
NA	TRBV4-3	NA	TRBJ1-2	TGCGCCAGCAGCCAACTAGGACAGCTTTATGGCTACACCTTC	CASSQLGQLYGYTF
NA	TRBV30	NA	TRBJ1-4	TGTGCCTGGAGTGTTCACGGACGGAGGAATGAAAAACTGTTTTTT	CAWSVHGRRNEKLFF
NA	TRBV27	TRBD1	TRBJ2-1	TGTGCCAGCTGCCGACAGGGGTTCCACAATGAGCAGTTCTTC	CASCRQGFHNEQFF
NA	TRBV12-3/TRBV12-4	NA	TRBJ1-1	TGTGCCAGCAGCAATACAGGGAACACTGAAGCTTTCTTT	CASSNTGNTEAFF
NA	TRBV5-1	TRBD1	TRBJ2-2	TGCGCCAGCAGCTTAGTGACAGGGGCGAACACCGGGGAGCTGTTTTTT	CASSLVTGANTGELFF
NA	TRBV7-2	TRBD2	TRBJ2-7	TGTGCCAGCAGCTTAAAGGGGACTAGCGGGATTACTACGTATAAGCAGTACTTC	CASSLKGTSGITTYKQYF
NA	TRBV6-7	TRBD1	TRBJ2-1	TGTGCCAGCACCCTCACCCGACCCCCGGGACAGGGTTGTTTTGAGCAGTTCTTC	CASTLTRPPGQGCFEQFF